Listed below are T cell receptor beta chains from one sample, sequenced in a study of T cells in localized non-small cell lung cancer. Repertoires were generated with immunoSEQ multiplex PCR, while TCRdb's copy carries only in-frame clones and drops some. The data show 130,000 or so clones, roughly 90% seen once. The sample was peripheral blood, taken before any cancer treatment. These receptors originate from an older female donor with stage I lung adenocarcinoma. CDR3s include the opening cysteine and the closing phenylalanine or tryptophan. A D gene is named only where the DNA matches it firmly. Size values are once, few and many counts, or a class for expanded clones, and some rows have none.

cdr3_nt	cdr3_aa	cdr3_length	d_call	clone_size	v_call	j_call
TGTGCCAGCAGCGCACGGGGAGCGGGAGGCACAGATACGCAGTATTTT	CASSARGAGGTDTQYF	16	TRBD2	-	TRBV11-3	TRBJ2-3
TGTGCCAGCAGTTTATCTCCCCCTCCGGGACGACAAGAGACCCAGTACTTC	CASSLSPPPGRQETQYF	17	-	-	TRBV27	TRBJ2-5
TGTGCCAGTAGCGGGACAGGGGGCGGGAATCAGCCCCAGCATTTT	CASSGTGGGNQPQHF	15	TRBD1	-	TRBV19	TRBJ1-5
TGTGCCAGCAGTTACGCTGGGGGGACCCCAGAGACCCAGTACTTC	CASSYAGGTPETQYF	15	-	-	TRBV6-5	TRBJ2-5
TGCGCCAGCAGCTTGAGCCCTAGCGGTAATGAGCAGTTCTTC	CASSLSPSGNEQFF	14	TRBD2	-	TRBV5-1	TRBJ2-1
TGTGCCAGCAGCCCCCAGGAGGCTACGCAGTATTTT	CASSPQEATQYF	12	-	-	TRBV7-2	TRBJ2-3
TGTGCCAGCAGTTACTCCCGCGGCGGGGGGTTCAATGAGCAGTTCTTC	CASSYSRGGGFNEQFF	16	TRBD2	-	TRBV6-5	TRBJ2-1
TGCAGCGTTCACCCCGGGTCGGGCATTCAGTACTTC	CSVHPGSGIQYF	12	-	-	TRBV29-1	TRBJ2-4
TGTGCCAGCAGCAATACCGGGACACGTCTTGGTGGCAATCAGCCCCAGCATTTT	CASSNTGTRLGGNQPQHF	18	-	-	TRBV5-5	TRBJ1-5
TGTGCCAGCAACTTTGGACTAGGCATCAATGAGCAGTTCTTC	CASNFGLGINEQFF	14	TRBD2	-	TRBV2	TRBJ2-1
TGTGCCTGGGTACAGGGGAACACTGAAGCTTTCTTT	CAWVQGNTEAFF	12	-	-	TRBV30	TRBJ1-1
TGTGCCAGTAGTATAGATCGAAGCCAGCCCCAGCATTTT	CASSIDRSQPQHF	13	-	-	TRBV19	TRBJ1-5
TGCGCCAGCAGCTTGGTGGGGACAGGGAAAGACTCGGAAAGGCGGGCCAAAAACATTCAGTACTTC	CASSLVGTGKDSERRAKNIQYF	22	TRBD1	few	TRBV5-1	TRBJ2-4
TGTGCCAGCAGCTTAGGTGTCAGAACCTACGAGCAGTACTTC	CASSLGVRTYEQYF	14	-	-	TRBV7-9	TRBJ2-7
TGTGCCAGCAGCTTGGGCCAGATGAACACTGAAGCTTTCTTT	CASSLGQMNTEAFF	14	-	-	TRBV5-4	TRBJ1-1
TGCGCCAGCAGCTTGGCAGCGGGAGCCCCCAATGAGCAGTTCTTC	CASSLAAGAPNEQFF	15	TRBD2	-	TRBV5-1	TRBJ2-1
TGTGCCAGCAGGGAAAACCTCATGGGACAGGCTAGTGAGACCCAGTACTTC	CASRENLMGQASETQYF	17	TRBD1	-	TRBV6-1	TRBJ2-5
TGTGCCTCCCGGCGGGAGTTAGATACGCAGTATTTT	CASRRELDTQYF	12	TRBD2	-	TRBV30	TRBJ2-3
TGTGCCAGCAGCCCTAGCACGGCCCAATTGCTCGTAGGTACGCAGTATTTT	CASSPSTAQLLVGTQYF	17	-	-	TRBV7-2	TRBJ2-3
TGTGCCAGCAGCTTAGGGACTCCCACCACAGATACGCAGTATTTT	CASSLGTPTTDTQYF	15	-	-	TRBV11-2	TRBJ2-3
TGTGCCAGCTCACGGGAGGACGGTACCTACGAGCAGTACTTC	CASSREDGTYEQYF	14	-	once	TRBV18	TRBJ2-7
TGTGCCAGCAGCTTGGCACTAGCGGGTGGGGAAGAGACCCAGTACTTC	CASSLALAGGEETQYF	16	TRBD2	once	TRBV5-4	TRBJ2-5
TGTGCCAGTAGTATAAGACAGGGTGTAAACACCGGGGAGCTGTTTTTT	CASSIRQGVNTGELFF	16	TRBD1	-	TRBV19	TRBJ2-2
TGTGCCAGCAGTTTGAGCCAGACTGAGCAGTTCTTC	CASSLSQTEQFF	12	-	-	TRBV28	TRBJ2-1
TGCAGCGTTGTCAGGGCAGGGGGAAACTACGAGCAGTACTTC	CSVVRAGGNYEQYF	14	TRBD1	-	TRBV29-1	TRBJ2-7
TGTGCCAGCAGTAAAGGGGGACAGGGAGTAGCCATATATTTT	CASSKGGQGVAIYF	14	TRBD1	-	TRBV28	TRBJ1-3
TGCGCCAGCAGCTTGGGGAGGACCTTAGGGACAGATACGCAGTATTTT	CASSLGRTLGTDTQYF	16	-	-	TRBV5-1	TRBJ2-3
TGTGCCAGCAGCTTTCAGGGCGGCTACACCTTC	CASSFQGGYTF	11	-	-	TRBV11-2	TRBJ1-2
TGTGCCAGCAGCTTAGAGAGCCCGGCCGGGGAGCTGTTTTTT	CASSLESPAGELFF	14	-	-	TRBV11-3	TRBJ2-2
TGTGCCAGCAGCCCAACGGGAGGCCTTGTTTTCAATGAGCAGTTCTTC	CASSPTGGLVFNEQFF	16	TRBD2	-	TRBV27	TRBJ2-1
TGTGCCAGCAGCGGACAGGGGGTCGTCGATGAGCAGTTCTTC	CASSGQGVVDEQFF	14	TRBD1	-	TRBV7-9	TRBJ2-1
TGTGCCAGCAGCTGGCCCCACACCGGGGAGCTGTTTTTT	CASSWPHTGELFF	13	-	-	TRBV5-6	TRBJ2-2
TGCGCCAGCAGCTTGGACTCGATATACGAGCAGTACTTC	CASSLDSIYEQYF	13	-	-	TRBV5-1	TRBJ2-7
TGCAGCGTTGAAGGACGGACTAGCGACAGGGGCTATGGCTACACCTTC	CSVEGRTSDRGYGYTF	16	TRBD1	-	TRBV29-1	TRBJ1-2
TGTGCCAGCCGACGTACCTCCGGGACGCGCGAGGGGGAGCTGTTTTTT	CASRRTSGTREGELFF	16	-	-	TRBV9	TRBJ2-2
TGTGCCAGTAGCGGTAGCGGAGCGTTTAGGAATGAGCAGTTCTTC	CASSGSGAFRNEQFF	15	-	-	TRBV19	TRBJ2-1
TGTGCCAGCAGCGCGCACTCAAGCACAGATACGCAGTATTTT	CASSAHSSTDTQYF	14	-	-	TRBV7-2	TRBJ2-3
TGTGCCAGCAGCTTAGTCAGGGGTGCAGATGAGCAGTTCTTC	CASSLVRGADEQFF	14	-	-	TRBV11-3	TRBJ2-1
TGTGCCAGCAGCTTGCCGGGAGAGGGAGTAGATACGCAGTATTTT	CASSLPGEGVDTQYF	15	-	-	TRBV5-4	TRBJ2-3
TGCGCCAGCAGCAAAGGTCTAGGGGCCTACGAGCAGTACTTC	CASSKGLGAYEQYF	14	-	-	TRBV5-1	TRBJ2-7
TGTGCCAGCAGCTTAAACACGGGCAATGAGCAGTTCTTC	CASSLNTGNEQFF	13	-	-	TRBV7-9	TRBJ2-1
TGTGCCAGCAGTTACGATCAGGGGGTATTTCAAGGCTACACCTTC	CASSYDQGVFQGYTF	15	TRBD1	-	TRBV6-6	TRBJ1-2
TGTGCCAGCAGACTAGGACTATTGGATGAGCAGTTCTTC	CASRLGLLDEQFF	13	-	-	TRBV27	TRBJ2-1
TGCAGTGCTAGACAGGTGACTGAAGCTTTCTTT	CSARQVTEAFF	11	-	-	TRBV20-1	TRBJ1-1
TGTGCCAGCAGGGTGGCGGGGAGAGACTATGGCTACACCTTC	CASRVAGRDYGYTF	14	-	-	TRBV2	TRBJ1-2
TGTGCCAGCAGCTTCTATAGCCTGAGCTCCTACAATGAGCAGTTCTTC	CASSFYSLSSYNEQFF	16	-	-	TRBV7-9	TRBJ2-1
TGTGCCAGTAGTTTGGGTCTAGCGGGAGGATTCAGCGAGCAGTACTTC	CASSLGLAGGFSEQYF	16	TRBD2	once	TRBV19	TRBJ2-7
TGTGCCATCAGTGAGGGGTTTATGTATGAGCAGTTCTTC	CAISEGFMYEQFF	13	-	-	TRBV10-3	TRBJ2-1
TGCGCCAGCAGCTTGGCCGGGATCTCCTACAATGAGCAGTTCTTC	CASSLAGISYNEQFF	15	-	-	TRBV5-1	TRBJ2-1
TGTGCCAGCAGTAACCGCTACGAGCAGTACTTC	CASSNRYEQYF	11	-	-	TRBV28	TRBJ2-7
TGTGCTAGTGGCGTCACAGATACGCAGTATTTT	CASGVTDTQYF	11	-	-	TRBV12-5	TRBJ2-3
TGTGCCAGCAGCTTAGACTCGGGCGAGCAGTACTTC	CASSLDSGEQYF	12	-	-	TRBV11-3	TRBJ2-7
TGTGCCAGCAGTTTCCACACCGCTCTAGGAACCGAGCAGTACTTC	CASSFHTALGTEQYF	15	-	-	TRBV28	TRBJ2-7
TGTGCCAGCTCACCTCGGACAGGGGACACCGGGGAGCTGTTTTTT	CASSPRTGDTGELFF	15	TRBD1	-	TRBV18	TRBJ2-2
TGCGCCAGCAGCTCTCCGGGACTTACCTACGAGCAGTACTTC	CASSSPGLTYEQYF	14	-	-	TRBV4-1	TRBJ2-7